This TCR beta chain was sequenced in a study of identical twins. For this clonotype: The junction does not match germline at one end; this may be a read error.

MiXCR, applied by TCRdb to the 5' RACE reads, yields one record per CDR3 protein. The sample contains under 900,000 distinct CDR3 sequences, around a sixth of which appear only once. The CDR3 length is 12 residues. Germline V gene sequence: CDR1 SGDLS, CDR2 YYNGEE. This same sample was also part of a study on T cells expressing NK-cell markers.

This receptor was identified in a woman between 18 and 30 years old in good health. The rearrangement links TRBV9 to TRBJ2-7; 8 bases align to TRBD2. The specimen sequenced was PBMCs. CDR3 region: CASSVAGGVPHF. CDR3 nucleotide sequence: TGTGCCAGCAGCGTAGCGGGGGGGGTCCCTCACTTC.